This T cell receptor (beta chain) was found in a study of CD8 T cells in ankylosing spondylitis. This clonotype was seen only a few times. Its antigen is as yet unknown. CDR3 length equals 13 residues. CDR1 is SQVTM and CDR2 is ANQGSEA in the germline V gene. Germline trimming cut 6 bases from V and 2 bases from J; bases unmatched to any gene: 2. Overall study results and limits: Seemingly characteristic of ankylosing spondylitis blood was a TCR beta motif consisting of several highly homologous variants. Clones linked with disease were CD8+ and fairly uncommon in the peripheral blood.

5'-RACE, quantitative and with molecular barcodes, yielded the TCR beta libraries. TCRdb independently ran MiXCR on the 5' RACE reads; one entry per CDR3 protein. The profile shows 200,000 to 250,000 distinct CDR3 sequences, roughly 32% of them singletons. The clonotype was recovered from a male donor with ankylosing spondylitis or in good health (not recorded which). Sequenced material: blood, either unsorted or a sorted T cell fraction (not recorded which). This sequence joins TRBV29-1 and TRBJ1-5; 9 bases fit TRBD1. In DNA form, the CDR3 reads TGCAGCGTCGGGACAGGGCGCAATCAGCCCCAGCATTTT. It is translated as CSVGTGRNQPQHF.